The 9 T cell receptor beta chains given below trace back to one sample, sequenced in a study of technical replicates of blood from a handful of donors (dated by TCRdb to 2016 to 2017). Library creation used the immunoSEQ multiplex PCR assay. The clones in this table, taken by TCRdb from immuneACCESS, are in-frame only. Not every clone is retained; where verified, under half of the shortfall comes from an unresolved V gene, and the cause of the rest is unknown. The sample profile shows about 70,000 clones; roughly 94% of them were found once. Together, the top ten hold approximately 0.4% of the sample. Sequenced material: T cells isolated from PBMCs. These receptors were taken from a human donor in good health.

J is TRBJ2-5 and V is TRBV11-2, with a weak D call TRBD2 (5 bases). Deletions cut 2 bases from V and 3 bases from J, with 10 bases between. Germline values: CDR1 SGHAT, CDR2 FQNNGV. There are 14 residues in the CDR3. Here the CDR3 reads CASSLISVEETQYF. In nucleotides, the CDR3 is TGTGCCAGCAGCTTAATTAGCGTAGAAGAGACCCAGTACTTC.

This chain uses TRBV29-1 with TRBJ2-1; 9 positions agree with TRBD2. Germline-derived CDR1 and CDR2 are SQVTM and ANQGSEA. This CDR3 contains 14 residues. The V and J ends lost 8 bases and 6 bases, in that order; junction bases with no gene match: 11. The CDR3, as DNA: TGCAGCACTGATACTAGCGGGTATGGCAATGAGCAGTTCTTC. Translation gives CSTDTSGYGNEQFF.

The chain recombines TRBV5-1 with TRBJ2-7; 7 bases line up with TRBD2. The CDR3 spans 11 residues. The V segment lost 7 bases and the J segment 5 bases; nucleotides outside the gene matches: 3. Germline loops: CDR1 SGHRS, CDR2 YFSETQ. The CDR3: CASHRGDEQYF. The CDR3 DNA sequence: TGCGCCAGCCACCGGGGGGACGAGCAGTACTTC.

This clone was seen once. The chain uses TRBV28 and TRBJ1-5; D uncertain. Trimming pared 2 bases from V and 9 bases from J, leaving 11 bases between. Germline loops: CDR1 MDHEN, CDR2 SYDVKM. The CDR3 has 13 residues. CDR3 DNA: TGTGCCAGCAGTTTACTATCCTCCCGGCCCCAGCATTTT. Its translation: CASSLLSSRPQHF. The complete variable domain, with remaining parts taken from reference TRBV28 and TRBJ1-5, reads DVKVTQSSRYLVKRTGEKVFLECVQDMDHENMFWYRQDPGLGLRLIYFSYDVKMKEKGDIPEGYSVSREKKERFSLILESASTNQTSMYLCASSLLSSRPQHFGDGTRLSIL.

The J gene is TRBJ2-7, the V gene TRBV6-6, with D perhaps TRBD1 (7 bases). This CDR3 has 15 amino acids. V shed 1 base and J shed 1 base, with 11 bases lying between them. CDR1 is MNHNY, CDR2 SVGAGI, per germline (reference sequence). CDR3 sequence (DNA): TGTGCCAGCAGTTACTACGGGGGACAGTCCTACGAGCAGTACTTC. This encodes CASSYYGGQSYEQYF.

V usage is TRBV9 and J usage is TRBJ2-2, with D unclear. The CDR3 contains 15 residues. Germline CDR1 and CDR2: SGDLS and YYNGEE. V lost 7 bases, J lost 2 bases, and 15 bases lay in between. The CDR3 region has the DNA TGTGCCAGCTCGGTCGCAGGCTCTAACACCGGGGAGCTGTTTTTT. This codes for CASSVAGSNTGELFF.

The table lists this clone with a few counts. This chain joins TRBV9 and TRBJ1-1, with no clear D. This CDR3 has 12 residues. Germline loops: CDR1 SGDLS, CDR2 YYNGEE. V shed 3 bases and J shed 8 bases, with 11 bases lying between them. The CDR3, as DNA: TGTGCCAGCAGCGCCGATCAGGTGGAAGCTTTCTTT. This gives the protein CASSADQVEAFF.

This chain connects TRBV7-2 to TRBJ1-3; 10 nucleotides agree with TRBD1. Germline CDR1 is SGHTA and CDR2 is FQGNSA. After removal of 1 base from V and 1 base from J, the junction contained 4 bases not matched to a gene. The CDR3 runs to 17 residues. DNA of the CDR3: TGTGCCAGCAGCTTAGTTGGGACAGGGGATTCTGGAAACACCATATATTTT. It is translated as CASSLVGTGDSGNTIYF.

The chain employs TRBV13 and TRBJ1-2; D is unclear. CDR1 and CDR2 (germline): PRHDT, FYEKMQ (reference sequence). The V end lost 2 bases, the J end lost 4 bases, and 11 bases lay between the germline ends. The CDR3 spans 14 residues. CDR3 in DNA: TGTGCCAGCAGCTTAAACGGAGGGTTCTATGGCTACACCTTC. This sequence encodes CASSLNGGFYGYTF.